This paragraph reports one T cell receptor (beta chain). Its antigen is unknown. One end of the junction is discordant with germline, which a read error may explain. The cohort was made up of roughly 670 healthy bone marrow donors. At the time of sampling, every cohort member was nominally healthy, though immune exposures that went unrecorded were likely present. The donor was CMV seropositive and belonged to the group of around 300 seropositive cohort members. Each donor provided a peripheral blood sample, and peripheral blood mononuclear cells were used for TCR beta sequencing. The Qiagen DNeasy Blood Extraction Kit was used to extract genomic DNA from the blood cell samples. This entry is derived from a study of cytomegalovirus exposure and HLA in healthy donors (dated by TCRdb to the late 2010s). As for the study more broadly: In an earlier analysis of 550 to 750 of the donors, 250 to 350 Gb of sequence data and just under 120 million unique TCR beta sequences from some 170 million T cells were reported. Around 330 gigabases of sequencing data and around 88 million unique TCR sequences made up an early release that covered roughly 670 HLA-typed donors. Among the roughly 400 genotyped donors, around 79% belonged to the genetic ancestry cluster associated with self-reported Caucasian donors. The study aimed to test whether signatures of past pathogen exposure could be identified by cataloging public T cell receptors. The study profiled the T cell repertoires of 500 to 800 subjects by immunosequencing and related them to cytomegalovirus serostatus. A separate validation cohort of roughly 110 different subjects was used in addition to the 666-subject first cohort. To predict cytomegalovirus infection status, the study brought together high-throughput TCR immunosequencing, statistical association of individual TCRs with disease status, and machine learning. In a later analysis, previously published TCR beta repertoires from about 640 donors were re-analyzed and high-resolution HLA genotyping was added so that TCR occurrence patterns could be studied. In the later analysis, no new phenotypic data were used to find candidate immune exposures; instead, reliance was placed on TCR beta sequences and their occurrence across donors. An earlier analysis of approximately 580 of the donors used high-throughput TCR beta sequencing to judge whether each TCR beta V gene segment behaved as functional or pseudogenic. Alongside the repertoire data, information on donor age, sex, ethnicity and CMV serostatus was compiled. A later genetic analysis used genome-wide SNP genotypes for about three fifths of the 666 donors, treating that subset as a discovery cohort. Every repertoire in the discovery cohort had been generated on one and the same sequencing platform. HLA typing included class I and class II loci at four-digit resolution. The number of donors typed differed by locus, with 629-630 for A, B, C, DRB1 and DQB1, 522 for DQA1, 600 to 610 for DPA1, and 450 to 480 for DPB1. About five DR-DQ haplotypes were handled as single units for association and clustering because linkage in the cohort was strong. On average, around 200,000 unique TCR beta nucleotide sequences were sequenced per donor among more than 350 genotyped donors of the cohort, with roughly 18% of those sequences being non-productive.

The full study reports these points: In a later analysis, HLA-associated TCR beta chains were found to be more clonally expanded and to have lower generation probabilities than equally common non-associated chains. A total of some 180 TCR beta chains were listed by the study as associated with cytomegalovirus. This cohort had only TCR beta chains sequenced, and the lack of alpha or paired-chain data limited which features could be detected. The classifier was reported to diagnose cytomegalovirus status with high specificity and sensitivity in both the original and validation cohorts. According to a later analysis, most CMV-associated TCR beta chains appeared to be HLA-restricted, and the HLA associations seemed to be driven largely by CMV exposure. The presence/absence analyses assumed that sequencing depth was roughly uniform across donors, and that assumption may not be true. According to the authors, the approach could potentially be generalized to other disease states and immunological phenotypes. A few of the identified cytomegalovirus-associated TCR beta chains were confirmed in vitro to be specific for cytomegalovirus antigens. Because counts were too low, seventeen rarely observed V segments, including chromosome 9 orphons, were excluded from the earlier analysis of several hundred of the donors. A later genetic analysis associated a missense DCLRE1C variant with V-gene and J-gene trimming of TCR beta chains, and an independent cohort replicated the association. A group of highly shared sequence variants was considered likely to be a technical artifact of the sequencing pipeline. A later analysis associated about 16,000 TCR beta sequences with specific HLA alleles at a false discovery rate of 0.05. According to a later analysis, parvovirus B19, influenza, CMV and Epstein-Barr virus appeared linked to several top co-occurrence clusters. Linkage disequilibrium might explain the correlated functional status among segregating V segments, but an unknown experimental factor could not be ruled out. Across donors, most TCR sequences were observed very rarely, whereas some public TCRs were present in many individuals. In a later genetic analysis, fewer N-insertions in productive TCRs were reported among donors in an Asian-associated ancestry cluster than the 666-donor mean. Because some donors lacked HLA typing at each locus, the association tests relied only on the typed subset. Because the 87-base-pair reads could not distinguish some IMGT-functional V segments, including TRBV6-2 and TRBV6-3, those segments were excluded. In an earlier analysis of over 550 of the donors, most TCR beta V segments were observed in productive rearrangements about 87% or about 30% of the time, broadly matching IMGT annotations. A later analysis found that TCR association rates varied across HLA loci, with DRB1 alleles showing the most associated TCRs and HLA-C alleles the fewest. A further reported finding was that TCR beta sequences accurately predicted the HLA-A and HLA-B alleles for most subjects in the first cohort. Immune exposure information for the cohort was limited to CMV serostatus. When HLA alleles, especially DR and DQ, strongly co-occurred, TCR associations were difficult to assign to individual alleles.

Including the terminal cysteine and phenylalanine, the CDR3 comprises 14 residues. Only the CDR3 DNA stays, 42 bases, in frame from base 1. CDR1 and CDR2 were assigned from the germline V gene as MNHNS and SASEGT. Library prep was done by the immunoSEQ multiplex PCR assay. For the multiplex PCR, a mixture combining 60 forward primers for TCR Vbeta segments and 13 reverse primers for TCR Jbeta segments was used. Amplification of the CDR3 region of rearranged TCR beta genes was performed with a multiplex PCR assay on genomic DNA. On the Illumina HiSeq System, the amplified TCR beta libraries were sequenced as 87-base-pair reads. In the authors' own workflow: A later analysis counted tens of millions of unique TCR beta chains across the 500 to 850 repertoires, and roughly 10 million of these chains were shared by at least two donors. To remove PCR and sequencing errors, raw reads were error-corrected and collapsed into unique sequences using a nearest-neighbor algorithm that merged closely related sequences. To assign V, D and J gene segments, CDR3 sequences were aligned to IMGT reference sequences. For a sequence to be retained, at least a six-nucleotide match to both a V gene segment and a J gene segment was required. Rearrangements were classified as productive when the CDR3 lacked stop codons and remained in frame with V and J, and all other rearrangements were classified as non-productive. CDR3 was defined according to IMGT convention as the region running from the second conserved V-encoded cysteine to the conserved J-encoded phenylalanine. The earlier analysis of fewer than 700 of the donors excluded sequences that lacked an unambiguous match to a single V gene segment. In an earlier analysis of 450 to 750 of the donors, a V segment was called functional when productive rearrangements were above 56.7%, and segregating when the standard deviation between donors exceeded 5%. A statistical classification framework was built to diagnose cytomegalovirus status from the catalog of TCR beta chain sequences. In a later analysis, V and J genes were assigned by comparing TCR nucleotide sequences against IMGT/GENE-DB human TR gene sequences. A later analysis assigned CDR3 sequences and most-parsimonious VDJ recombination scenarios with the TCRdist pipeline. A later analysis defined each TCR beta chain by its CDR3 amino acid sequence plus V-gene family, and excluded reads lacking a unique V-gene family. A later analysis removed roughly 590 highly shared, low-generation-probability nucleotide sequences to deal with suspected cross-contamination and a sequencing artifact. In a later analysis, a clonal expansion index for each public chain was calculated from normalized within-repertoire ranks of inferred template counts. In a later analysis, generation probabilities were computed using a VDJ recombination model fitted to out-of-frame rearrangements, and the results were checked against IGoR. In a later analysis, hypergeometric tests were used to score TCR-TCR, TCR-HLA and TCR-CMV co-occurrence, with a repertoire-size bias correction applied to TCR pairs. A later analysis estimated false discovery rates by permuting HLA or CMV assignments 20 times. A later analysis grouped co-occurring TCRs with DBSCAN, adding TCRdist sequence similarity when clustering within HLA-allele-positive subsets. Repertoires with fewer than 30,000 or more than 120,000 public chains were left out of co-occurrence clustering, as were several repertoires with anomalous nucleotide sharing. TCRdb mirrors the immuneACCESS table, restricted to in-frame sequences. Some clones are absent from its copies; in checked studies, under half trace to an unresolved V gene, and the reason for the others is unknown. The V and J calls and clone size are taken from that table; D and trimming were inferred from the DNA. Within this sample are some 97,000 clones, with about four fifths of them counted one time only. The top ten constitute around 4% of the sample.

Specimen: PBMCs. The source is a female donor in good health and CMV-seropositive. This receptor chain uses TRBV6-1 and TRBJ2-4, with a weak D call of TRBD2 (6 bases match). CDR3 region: CASSDGGTLNSQYF. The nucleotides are TGTGCCAGCAGTGACGGGGGAACTTTGAACAGTCAGTACTTC.